This TCR beta chain was captured in a study of regulatory T cells in long-lasting Graves disease (dated by TCRdb to 2020 to 2022). Some background on the complete study: In the newly diagnosed Graves' disease group, patients had been taking antithyroid drugs for less than 3 months. This study used TCR sequencing and RNA sequencing of peripheral blood to compare persistent Graves' disease patients against newly diagnosed Graves' disease patients. The study was registered as a clinical trial and conducted in China. A total of 35 or so samples were covered by TCR sequencing, comprising around 13 persistent and around 20 newly diagnosed Graves' disease patients. Overall study results and their limits: Compared with newly diagnosed patients, persistent Graves' disease patients had lower TCR Shannon entropy and fewer highly expanded clones, which suggests clonal expansion. Only peripheral blood was studied, because thyroid tissue, the primary lesion, was inaccessible. Sequencing and analysis were restricted to the TCR beta chain. Persistent disease showed preferential use of TRBV28, TRBJ1-2 and TRBJ2-5, whereas newly diagnosed disease favored TRBV20-1 and TRBJ2-1. The small sample size was acknowledged by the authors as a limitation that may reduce accuracy. A larger number of public clonotypes was shared among persistent patients (2,741) than among newly diagnosed patients (around 870).

This clonotype was found many times. Its binding antigen is unknown. It has no much larger one-base neighbor in the sample; base qualities were not kept. The method behind the library was multiplex PCR. Sequencing relied on an Illumina HiSeq 4000. TCR beta libraries were built with iRepertoire HTBI primers and Arm-PCR amplification of CDR3 regions. Gel purification was performed on PCR products prior to sequencing. Per the authors' processing: Across samples, about 63 TRBV and 13 to 15 TRBJ segments were identified and used for gene usage analysis of CDR3 amino acid clonotypes. COPE and FqMerger were used to merge the filtered high-quality paired reads into contigs. BLAST was used to align contigs to the IMGT TRBV, TRBD and TRBJ reference genes, and CDR3 was defined following IMGT. Any clonotype with a frequency above 0.1% was classified as a highly expanded clone. Repertoire diversity was measured by Shannon entropy, and V-J evenness by the Gini coefficient. A clonotype found in more than one individual was treated as public. Starting from the raw public reads, TCRdb applied fastp trimming at Q25, assembled clones with MiXCR and retained in-frame beta chains. For every CDR3 protein sequence, its rows merge into one entry that carries the most common genes and DNA. It is TCRdb's table, rather than the study itself, that gives the V and J calls and clone size. The sample table records roughly 320,000 distinct CDR3 sequences; about a sixth of these occur just once. Around 27% of the sample is held by the ten biggest clonotypes.

This specimen's time point label, interpreted: newly diagnosed GD, antithyroid drugs for less than 3 months. RNA was extracted from PBMCs in TRIzol for both TCR sequencing and RNA sequencing. The diagnosis of Graves' disease followed American Thyroid Association guidelines. Patients were recruited from an endocrinology department in Xi'an, China. Each patient gave about 9.1 milliliters of peripheral blood, collected in an EDTA anticoagulant tube. PBMCs were isolated by Ficoll Paque Plus density gradient separation without further T cell sorting. An Agilent 2100 Bioanalyzer and agarose gel were used to check RNA quality, while a NanoDrop 2000 measured RNA concentration. Including cysteine and phenylalanine, the CDR3 has 13 amino acids. Kept here is only the CDR3 DNA, which spans 39 bases and is read in frame from base 1. V loses 0 bases of germline sequence and J loses 7 bases, and the interval between the two ends is 10 bases. Looking up the germline V gene yields CDR1 SGHTA and CDR2 FQGNSA.

Another study also made use of these data, one on T cells in Graves' hyperthyroidism and ophthalmopathy. As the second publication notes: A patient counted as having stable Graves' hyperthyroidism if no progression to ophthalmopathy occurred over 18 months of follow-up. The hyperthyroidism patients were between 18 and 65 years old and newly diagnosed, with a disease duration of less than 2 months. The study excluded patients with uncontrolled infections, other autoimmune diseases, pregnancy or lactation. Diagnoses were established on the basis of clinical symptoms, serum thyroxine and TRAb, thyroid ultrasound, and orbital computed tomography. The first round of RT-PCR for the TCR CDR3 was performed with the HTBI primer set and the Qiagen OneStep RT-PCR kit. Most expanded thyroid clonotypes (frequency above 0.001) were also detected in blood, suggesting blood repertoires may reflect thyroid immune responses. Ophthalmopathy was separated from stable hyperthyroidism by a 13 V-J signature model, with about 86% sensitivity and about 81% specificity obtained in cross-validation and 80%/75% obtained in testing. In validation, the model predicted progression to ophthalmopathy with over 60% sensitivity and around 72% specificity, a median of 6.5 months before onset. To identify distinguishing TCR V-J signatures, a discovery cohort of some 99 patients was used, comprising some 43 with Graves' ophthalmopathy and approximately 58 with stable Graves' hyperthyroidism. Whether ophthalmopathy could be predicted prospectively was tested in an independent validation cohort made up of approximately 19 hyperthyroidism patients plus 17 patients who later progressed to ophthalmopathy. For training and testing, the 100 or so patients in the discovery cohort were randomly divided in a 7:3 ratio. In several Graves' hyperthyroidism patients, the study also compared T-cell repertoires from thyroid tissue with T-cell repertoires from blood. Following sampling, methimazole starting at 30 mg daily was given to hyperthyroidism patients, and high-dose intravenous methylprednisolone was given to ophthalmopathy patients. Libraries were constructed in a second round of multiplex PCR, after which size selection and purification were performed. Paired-end sequencing of the libraries was performed with 100 bp reads on an Illumina HiSeq2000. SOAPnuke was used to process the raw data, removing reads that contained adapters or uncalled bases, had a mean Phred below 15, or lacked an exact match to the constant primer or identifier. High-quality paired reads were merged with COPE v1.2.5, and unique nucleotide sequences were defined as clonotypes. Clonotypes were aligned to IMGT TRBV, TRBD and TRBJ reference segments using MiTCR v1.1. The analysis was restricted to V-J combinations with a frequency above 0.0001, which together covered 99% to 99.2% of the repertoires. A TCS score was defined as the ratio of F50 (clonal expansion) to E x V (chaos), with BLOSUM62-based TCRdist applied between CDR3 peptides within each V-J. Welch's t-statistics and random forest reduced around 550 V-J features to some 14, which were used in a naive Bayes classifier (R e1071). No statistical method was used to set the sample size in advance, and investigators knew the group allocation. TCR Vbeta CDR3 sequencing of 130 to 150 peripheral blood samples (approximately 44 ophthalmopathy, about 80 hyperthyroidism and about 17 progressor patients) is reported in the paper.

The sequence joins TRBV7-2 to TRBJ2-7, with the D gene not confidently named. This TCR came from a man aged 35-49 years with Graves disease. Donor details come from another sample of the same person, matched by shared clones. The sample consisted of peripheral blood mononuclear cells (PBMCs), taken at new diagnosis, from a patient treated with antithyroid drugs. Here the CDR3 is given as CASSLARPSEQYF. The DNA reads as follows: TGTGCCAGCAGCTTAGCCCGCCCCTCTGAGCAGTACTTC. Full variable domain (CDR3 extended with the reference TRBV7-2 and TRBJ2-7 proteins): GAGVSQSPSNKVTEKGKDVELRCDPISGHTALYWYRQSLGQGLEFLIYFQGNSAPDKSGLPSDRFSAERTGGSVSTLTIQRTQQEDSAVYLCASSLARPSEQYFGPGTRLTVT.